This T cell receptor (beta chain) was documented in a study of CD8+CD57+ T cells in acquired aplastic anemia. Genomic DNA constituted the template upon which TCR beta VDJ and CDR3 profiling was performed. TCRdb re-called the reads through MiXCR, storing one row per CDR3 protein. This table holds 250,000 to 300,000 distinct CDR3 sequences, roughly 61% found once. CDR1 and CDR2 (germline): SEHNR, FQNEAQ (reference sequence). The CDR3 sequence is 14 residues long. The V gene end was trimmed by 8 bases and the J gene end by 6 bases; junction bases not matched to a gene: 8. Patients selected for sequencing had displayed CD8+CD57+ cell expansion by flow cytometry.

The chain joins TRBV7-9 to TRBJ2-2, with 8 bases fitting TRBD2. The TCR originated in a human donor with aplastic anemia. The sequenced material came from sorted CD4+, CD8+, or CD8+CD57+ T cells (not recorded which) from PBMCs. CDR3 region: CASVVIAGSGELFF. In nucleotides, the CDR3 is TGTGCCAGCGTGGTAATAGCGGGATCCGGGGAGCTGTTTTTT.